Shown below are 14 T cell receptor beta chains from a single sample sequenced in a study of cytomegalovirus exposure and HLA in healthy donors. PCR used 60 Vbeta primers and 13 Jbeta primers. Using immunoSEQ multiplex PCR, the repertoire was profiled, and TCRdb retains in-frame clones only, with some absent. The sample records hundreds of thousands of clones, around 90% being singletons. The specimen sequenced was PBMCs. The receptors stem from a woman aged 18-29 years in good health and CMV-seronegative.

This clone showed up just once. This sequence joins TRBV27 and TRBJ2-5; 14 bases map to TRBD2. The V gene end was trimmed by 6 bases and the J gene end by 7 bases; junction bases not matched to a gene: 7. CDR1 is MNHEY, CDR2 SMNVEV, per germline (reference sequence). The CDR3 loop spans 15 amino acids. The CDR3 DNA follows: TGTGCCAGCAGGGACCGACTAGCGGGGGGGGTGACCCAGTACTTC. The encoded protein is CASRDRLAGGVTQYF.

CDR3 protein: CASSVRGGAPYEQYF. The CDR3 DNA follows: TGTGCCAGCAGCGTAAGGGGGGGGGCCCCCTACGAGCAGTACTTC. The chain carries TRBV9 and TRBJ2-7; perhaps TRBD2 as D (7 bases). Germline V lookup: CDR1 SGDLS, CDR2 YYNGEE. V lost 1 base and J lost 2, with 13 bases in between. The CDR3 length is 15 residues. The variable domain in full, with the rest retrieved from reference TRBV9 and TRBJ2-7, is DSGVTQTPKHLITATGQRVTLRCSPRSGDLSVYWYQQSLDQGLQFLIQYYNGEERAKGNILERFSAQQFPDLHSELNLSSLELGDSALYFCASSVRGGAPYEQYFGPGTRLTVT.

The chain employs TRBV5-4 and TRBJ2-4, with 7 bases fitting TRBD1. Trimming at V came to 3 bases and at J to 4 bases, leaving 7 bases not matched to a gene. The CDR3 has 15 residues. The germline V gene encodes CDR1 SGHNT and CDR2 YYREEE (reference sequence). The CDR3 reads CASSSPTGDKNIQYF. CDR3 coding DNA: TGTGCCAGCAGCTCGCCTACAGGGGATAAAAACATTCAGTACTTC.

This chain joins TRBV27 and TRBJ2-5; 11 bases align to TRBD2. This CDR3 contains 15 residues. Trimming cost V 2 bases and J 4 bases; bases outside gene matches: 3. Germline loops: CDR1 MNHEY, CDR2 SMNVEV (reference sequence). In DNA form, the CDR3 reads TGTGCCAGCAGTTTACTAGCGGGGGGTAGAGAGACCCAGTACTTC. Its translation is CASSLLAGGRETQYF.

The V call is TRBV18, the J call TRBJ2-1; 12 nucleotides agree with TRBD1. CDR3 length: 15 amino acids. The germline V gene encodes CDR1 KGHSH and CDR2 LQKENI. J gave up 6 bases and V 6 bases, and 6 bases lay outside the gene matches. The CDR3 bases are TGTGCCAGCTCCCCAAGGGACAGGGGGCCCAATGAGCAGTTCTTC. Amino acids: CASSPRDRGPNEQFF.

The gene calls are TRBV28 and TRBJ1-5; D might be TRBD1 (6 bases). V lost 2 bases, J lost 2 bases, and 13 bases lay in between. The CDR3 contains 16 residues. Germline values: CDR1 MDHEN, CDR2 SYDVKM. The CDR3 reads CASSLPGQPGNQPQHF. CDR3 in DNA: TGTGCCAGCAGTTTACCCGGACAGCCAGGCAATCAGCCCCAGCATTTT.

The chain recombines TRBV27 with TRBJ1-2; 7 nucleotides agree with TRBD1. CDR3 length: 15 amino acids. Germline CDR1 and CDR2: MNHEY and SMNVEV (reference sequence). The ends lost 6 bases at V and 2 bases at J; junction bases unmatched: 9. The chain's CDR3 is CASSGYRGGNYGYTF. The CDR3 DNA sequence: TGTGCCAGCAGCGGTTACAGGGGTGGGAACTATGGCTACACCTTC.

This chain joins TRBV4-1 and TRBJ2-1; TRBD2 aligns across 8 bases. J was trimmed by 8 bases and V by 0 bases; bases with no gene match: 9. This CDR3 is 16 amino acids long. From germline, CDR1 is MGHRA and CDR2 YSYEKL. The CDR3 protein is CASSQEKAGGADEQFF. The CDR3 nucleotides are TGCGCCAGCAGCCAAGAAAAGGCGGGGGGTGCCGATGAGCAGTTCTTC.

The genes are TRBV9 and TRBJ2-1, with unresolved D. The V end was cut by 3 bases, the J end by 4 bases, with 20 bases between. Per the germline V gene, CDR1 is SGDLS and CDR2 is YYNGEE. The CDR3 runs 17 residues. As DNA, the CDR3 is TGTGCCAGCAGCGCCACGACTGCAAAGCGAGAATACAATGAGCAGTTCTTC. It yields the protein CASSATTAKREYNEQFF.

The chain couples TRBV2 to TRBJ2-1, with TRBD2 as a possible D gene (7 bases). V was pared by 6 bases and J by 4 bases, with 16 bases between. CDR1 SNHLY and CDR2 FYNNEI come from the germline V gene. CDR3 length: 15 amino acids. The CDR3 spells CASSLEAGAYNEQFF. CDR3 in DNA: TGTGCCAGCAGCCTAGAGGCGGGGGCATACAATGAGCAGTTCTTC. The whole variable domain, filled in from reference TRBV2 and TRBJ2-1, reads EPEVTQTPSHQVTQMGQEVILRCVPISNHLYFYWYRQILGQKVEFLVSFYNNEISEKSEIFDDQFSVERPDGSNFTLKIRSTKLEDSAMYFCASSLEAGAYNEQFFGPGTRLTVL.

The CDR3 DNA reads as TGTGCCAGCGGGATAAACAGGGATACGCAGTATTTT. Protein product: CASGINRDTQYF. The chain employs TRBV2 and TRBJ2-3; maybe TRBD1 (5 bases). Trimming stripped 8 bases from V and 6 bases from J, with 12 bases between. Germline loops: CDR1 SNHLY, CDR2 FYNNEI. The CDR3 length is 12 residues.

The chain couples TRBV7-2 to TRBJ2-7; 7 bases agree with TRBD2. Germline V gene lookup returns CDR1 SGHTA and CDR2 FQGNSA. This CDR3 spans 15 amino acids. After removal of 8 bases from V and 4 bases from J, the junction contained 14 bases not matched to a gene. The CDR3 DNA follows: TGTGCCAGCCGACGGGCTAGCGGTAACAATTACGAGCAGTACTTC. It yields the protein CASRRASGNNYEQYF. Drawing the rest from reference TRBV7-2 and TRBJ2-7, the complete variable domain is GAGVSQSPSNKVTEKGKDVELRCDPISGHTALYWYRQSLGQGLEFLIYFQGNSAPDKSGLPSDRFSAERTGGSVSTLTIQRTQQEDSAVYLCASRRASGNNYEQYFGPGTRLTVT.

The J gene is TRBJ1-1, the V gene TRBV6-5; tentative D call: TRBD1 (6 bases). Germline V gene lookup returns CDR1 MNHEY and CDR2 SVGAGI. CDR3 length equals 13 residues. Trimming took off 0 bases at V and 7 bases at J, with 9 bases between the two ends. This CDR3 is CASSYSRDNEAFF. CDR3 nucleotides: TGTGCCAGCAGTTACTCCCGGGACAATGAAGCTTTCTTT.

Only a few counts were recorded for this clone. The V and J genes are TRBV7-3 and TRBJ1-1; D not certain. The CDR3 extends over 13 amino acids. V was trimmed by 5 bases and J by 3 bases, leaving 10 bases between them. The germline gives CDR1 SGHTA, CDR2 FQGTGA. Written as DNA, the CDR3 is TGTGCCAGCAGCCTACTCACCCACACTGAAGCTTTCTTT. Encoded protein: CASSLLTHTEAFF.